A selection of T cell receptor beta chains follows, all from one sample in a study of CD8+ T cells in alopecia areata. Method: immunoSEQ multiplex PCR; TCRdb's copy keeps in-frame clones and lacks some. Of roughly 11,000 clones listed, around 60% are singletons. What was sequenced was skin. These receptors originate from a human donor with alopecia areata. Both conserved end residues are part of each CDR3. Each record gives: D gene, V gene, J gene, clone size, CDR3 length, CDR3 DNA, CDR3 protein. D genes are given only for firm matches. Not every row has a clone size; where given, it reads once, few, many or a size class.

D gene: .
V gene: TRBV5-6
J gene: TRBJ2-7
clone size: .
CDR3 length: 15
CDR3 DNA: TGTGCCAGCAGCCAGAAAATCAGGGGCTCCTACGAGCAGTACTTC
CDR3 protein: CASSQKIRGSYEQYF

D gene: .
V gene: TRBV7-6
J gene: TRBJ2-1
clone size: .
CDR3 length: 11
CDR3 DNA: TGTGCCAGCAGCTTAGTAGGTGAGCAGTTCTTC
CDR3 protein: CASSLVGEQFF

D gene: .
V gene: TRBV30
J gene: TRBJ1-1
clone size: .
CDR3 length: 13
CDR3 DNA: TGTGCCTGGAGTACCGCCGTGAACACTGAAGCTTTCTTT
CDR3 protein: CAWSTAVNTEAFF

D gene: TRBD1
V gene: TRBV28
J gene: TRBJ1-4
clone size: few
CDR3 length: 14
CDR3 DNA: TGTGCCAGCAAGCCCGGGACAGGGACCGAAAAACTGTTTTTT
CDR3 protein: CASKPGTGTEKLFF

D gene: .
V gene: TRBV10-3
J gene: TRBJ1-6
clone size: .
CDR3 length: 14
CDR3 DNA: TGTGCCATCAGTGAGGGGCTTTATAATTCACCCCTCCACTTT
CDR3 protein: CAISEGLYNSPLHF

D gene: TRBD2
V gene: TRBV7-9
J gene: TRBJ2-2
clone size: few
CDR3 length: 18
CDR3 DNA: TGTGCCAGCAGCCAAGGACTAGCGGGCCTCGCGAACACCGGGGAGCTGTTTTTT
CDR3 protein: CASSQGLAGLANTGELFF

D gene: .
V gene: TRBV4-2
J gene: TRBJ2-3
clone size: .
CDR3 length: 14
CDR3 DNA: TGTGCCAGCAGCCAAGAGCGGGACACAGATACGCAGTATTTT
CDR3 protein: CASSQERDTDTQYF

D gene: TRBD1
V gene: TRBV19
J gene: TRBJ1-6
clone size: .
CDR3 length: 15
CDR3 DNA: TGTGCCAGTAGAGGGACAGGGTCCTATAATTCACCCCTCCACTTT
CDR3 protein: CASRGTGSYNSPLHF

D gene: .
V gene: TRBV7-9
J gene: TRBJ2-3
clone size: medium-sized
CDR3 length: 15
CDR3 DNA: TGTGCCAGCAGCTTAAGTCTGGGAGACACAGATACGCAGTATTTT
CDR3 protein: CASSLSLGDTDTQYF

D gene: .
V gene: TRBV7-7
J gene: TRBJ2-7
clone size: .
CDR3 length: 10
CDR3 DNA: TGTGCCAGCGGCTGGAGGGCGCAGTACTTC
CDR3 protein: CASGWRAQYF